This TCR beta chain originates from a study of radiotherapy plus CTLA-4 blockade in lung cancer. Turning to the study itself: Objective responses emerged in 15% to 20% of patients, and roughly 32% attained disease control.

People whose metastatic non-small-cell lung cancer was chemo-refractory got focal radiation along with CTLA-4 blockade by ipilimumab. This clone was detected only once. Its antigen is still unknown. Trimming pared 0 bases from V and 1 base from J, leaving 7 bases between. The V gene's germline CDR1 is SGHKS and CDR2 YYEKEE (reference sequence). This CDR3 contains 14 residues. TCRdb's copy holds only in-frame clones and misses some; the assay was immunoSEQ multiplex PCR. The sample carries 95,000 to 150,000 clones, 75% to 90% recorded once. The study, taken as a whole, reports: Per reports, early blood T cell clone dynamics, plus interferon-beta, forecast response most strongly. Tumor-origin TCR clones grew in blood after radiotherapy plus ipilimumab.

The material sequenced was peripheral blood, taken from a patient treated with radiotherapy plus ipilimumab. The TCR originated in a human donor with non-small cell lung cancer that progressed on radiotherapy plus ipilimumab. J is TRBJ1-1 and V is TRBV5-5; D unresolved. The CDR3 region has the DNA TGTGCCAGCAGCTTGGTAGGCCCGAACACTGAAGCTTTCTTT. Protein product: CASSLVGPNTEAFF.